Listed here are 32 T cell receptor beta chains from one sample, sequenced in a study of blood T cell repertoires in COVID-19. The data were produced by immunoSEQ multiplex PCR, yet TCRdb's version contains in-frame clones alone and is incomplete. The data contain some 140,000 clones, around 89% of them singletons. Sequencing was carried out using peripheral blood. These TCRs come from a man aged 45-65 years with active or convalescent COVID-19.

This clone was counted a few times. The CDR3 spells CASSEATGRNTIYF. Here the CDR3 DNA reads TGTGCCAGCAGTGAAGCTACAGGGCGAAACACCATATATTTT. The gene calls are TRBV6-1 and TRBJ1-3; weak D call: TRBD1 (6 bases). Germline loops: CDR1 MNHNS, CDR2 SASEGT. V lost 0 bases to trimming and J lost 5 bases, with 8 bases between them. This CDR3 has 14 residues.

The V call is TRBV4-3, the J call TRBJ2-7; TRBD1 aligns across 9 bases. In germline, CDR1 is LGHNA, CDR2 YSLEER. The CDR3 sequence is 15 residues long. Unmatched junction bases numbered 6, after V lost 0 bases and J lost 6 bases. The CDR3 DNA reads as TGCGCCAGCAGCCAAGATGACCGACAGGGGGGCGAGCAGTACTTC. Its protein product is CASSQDDRQGGEQYF.

The J gene is TRBJ2-2, the V gene TRBV6-1; no clear D. V lost 2 bases and J 5 bases, leaving 12 bases between the germline ends. The CDR3 is 15 residues long. From germline, CDR1 is MNHNS and CDR2 SASEGT. The CDR3 DNA follows: TGTGCCAGCAGTGAAAGACTGAGAGGAACCGGGGAGCTGTTTTTT. Amino acids: CASSERLRGTGELFF.

The chain employs TRBV2 and TRBJ2-7, with D maybe TRBD2 (6 bases). This CDR3 contains 14 residues. The V and J ends lost 2 bases and 9 bases respectively, with 17 bases between them. Germline V lookup: CDR1 SNHLY, CDR2 FYNNEI. The CDR3 region is CASSEPGRDSGQYF. The DNA for the CDR3 is TGTGCCAGCAGTGAACCGGGCAGGGACTCCGGGCAGTACTTC.

V usage is TRBV18 and J usage is TRBJ2-1; D remains ambiguous. V was clipped by 3 bases and J by 0 bases, with 9 bases between them. This CDR3 has 15 residues. Germline-derived CDR1 and CDR2 are KGHSH and LQKENI. Here the CDR3 reads CASSPLLSSYNEQFF. CDR3 nucleotide sequence: TGTGCCAGCTCACCGCTTCTCAGCTCCTACAATGAGCAGTTCTTC. Combining the CDR3 with reference TRBV18 and TRBJ2-1 gives the whole variable domain NAGVMQNPRHLVRRRGQEARLRCSPMKGHSHVYWYRQLPEEGLKFMVYLQKENIIDESGMPKERFSAEFPKEGPSILRIQQVVRGDSAAYFCASSPLLSSYNEQFFGPGTRLTVL.

CDR3 loop: CSGTTGPGNTIYF. CDR3 in DNA: TGCAGCGGCACGACAGGCCCTGGAAACACCATATATTTT. J is TRBJ1-3 and V is TRBV29-1; tentatively, D is TRBD1 (6 bases). The CDR3 totals 13 residues. Trimming left V 7 bases short and J 2 bases short, with 12 bases between. The germline gives CDR1 SQVTM, CDR2 ANQGSEA.

This chain uses TRBV7-2 with TRBJ1-1; the D is unclear. Per germline, CDR1 SGHTA and CDR2 FQGNSA. V was clipped by 7 bases and J by 3 bases, with 15 bases between them. This CDR3 is built from 14 residues. The CDR3 bases are TGTGCCAGCACCTTGGGTCCGGGTGACACTGAAGCTTTCTTT. The encoded protein is CASTLGPGDTEAFF.

This chain links TRBV7-9 with TRBJ1-4; 7 bases map to TRBD1. CDR3 length: 13 residues. The germline V gene has CDR1 SEHNR and CDR2 FQNEAQ (reference sequence). J was trimmed by 11 bases and V by 1 base; bases with no gene match: 4. CDR3 nucleotide sequence: TGTGCCAGCAGCTTAGGGGACAGCGGGAAACTGTTTTTT. This encodes CASSLGDSGKLFF. The variable domain in full, completed from reference TRBV7-9 and TRBJ1-4, reads DTGVSQNPRHKITKRGQNVTFRCDPISEHNRLYWYRQTLGQGPEFLTYFQNEAQLEKSRLLSDRFSAERPKGSFSTLEIQRTEQGDSAMYLCASSLGDSGKLFFGSGTQLSVL.

This rearrangement joins TRBV19 to TRBJ2-2; TRBD1 agrees at 7 bases. Germline CDR1 reads LNHDA; CDR2 reads SQIVND (reference sequence). CDR3 length: 14 residues. Trimming removed 10 bases from V and 2 bases from J; junction bases left unmatched: 7. The CDR3, as DNA: TGTGCCACTACAGGGGCTCAAAACACCGGGGAGCTGTTTTTT. This gives the protein CATTGAQNTGELFF.

The CDR3 spells CASSPSRASGSNEQFF. The CDR3 DNA sequence: TGTGCCAGCAGTCCCTCACGGGCTAGCGGGAGCAATGAGCAGTTCTTC. The rearrangement links TRBV2 to TRBJ2-1, with TRBD2 matching over 10 bases. CDR1 SNHLY and CDR2 FYNNEI come from the germline V gene. This CDR3 has 16 residues. V shed 5 bases, J shed 6 bases, and the junction held 10 bases outside the gene matches.

V and J are TRBV20-1 and TRBJ1-1, with D perhaps matching TRBD1 (5 bases). CDR1 is DFQATT, CDR2 SNEGSKA, per germline (reference sequence). The CDR3 totals 11 residues. The germline V and J ends were trimmed by 4 bases and 4 bases, with 7 bases remaining between them. CDR3 DNA sequence: TGCAGTGCTATCGGGGGCACTGAAGCTTTCTTT. Its translation: CSAIGGTEAFF.

The CDR3 region has the DNA TGTGCCACCAGTGAGGCGGGAGGGACTGAAGCTTTCTTT. It yields the protein CATSEAGGTEAFF. This sequence joins TRBV24-1 and TRBJ1-1; D unresolved. Trimming took off 4 bases at V and 5 bases at J, with 10 bases between the two ends. Germline lookup yields CDR1 KGHDR and CDR2 SFDVKD. This CDR3 is 13 amino acids long.

The chain is built from TRBV5-1 and TRBJ2-2; the D gene is possibly TRBD1 (6 bases). The CDR3 runs 16 residues. Germline-derived CDR1 and CDR2 are SGHRS and YFSETQ. V gave up 2 bases and J gave up 3 bases, with 14 bases separating them. The CDR3 nucleotides are TGCGCCAGCAGCTTCGGCGGACAGAGCTACACCGGGGAGCTGTTTTTT. Translation gives CASSFGGQSYTGELFF.

The V call is TRBV29-1, the J call TRBJ2-1; D gene ambiguous. CDR3 length: 13 amino acids. Germline CDR1 and CDR2: SQVTM and ANQGSEA. Trimming cost V 8 bases and J 0 bases, with 11 bases left between them. CDR3 loop: CSSASSSYNEQFF. The DNA for the CDR3 is TGCAGCTCTGCTTCGAGCTCCTACAATGAGCAGTTCTTC.

The genes are TRBV6-5 and TRBJ2-3; D is unclear. Between the trimmed V and J ends, which lost 1 base and 0 bases, there was a span of 5 bases. The germline gives CDR1 MNHEY, CDR2 SVGAGI. The CDR3 has 14 amino acids. This CDR3 reads CASSYLRSTDTQYF. CDR3 in DNA: TGTGCCAGCAGTTACTTGCGAAGCACAGATACGCAGTATTTT.

The chain carries TRBV5-1 and TRBJ1-5; D not certain. This CDR3 has 14 residues. Trimming took off 1 base at V and 4 bases at J, with 9 bases between the two ends. Germline V gene data show CDR1 as SGHRS and CDR2 as YFSETQ. The chain's CDR3 is CASSLRRNNQPQHF. The CDR3 region has the DNA TGCGCCAGCAGCTTGAGGCGGAATAATCAGCCCCAGCATTTT.

The gene calls are TRBV19 and TRBJ1-5, with TRBD1 matching 9 bases. The V and J ends lost 1 base and 5 bases, in that order; junction bases with no gene match: 6. Germline lookup yields CDR1 LNHDA and CDR2 SQIVND (reference sequence). CDR3 size: 16 residues. The DNA for the CDR3 is TGTGCCAGTAGTATAGTGATATGGGACAGGGATCAGCCCCAGCATTTT. This encodes CASSIVIWDRDQPQHF.

The V call is TRBV6-5, the J call TRBJ2-7, with 9 bases lining up with TRBD2. The CDR3 totals 13 residues. With V trimmed by 6 bases and J by 2 bases, 2 bases remained unmatched. Germline V lookup: CDR1 MNHEY, CDR2 SVGAGI. The CDR3 is CASRASGAYEQYF. CDR3 coding DNA: TGTGCCAGCAGGGCTAGCGGGGCCTACGAGCAGTACTTC.

The DNA of the CDR3 is TGCGCCAGCAGCTTAAGGACTAGCGGGAGCATCAATGAGCAGTTCTTC. It is translated as CASSLRTSGSINEQFF. The chain recombines TRBV5-1 with TRBJ2-1; 13 bases agree with TRBD2. Trimming cost V 2 bases and J 6 bases; bases outside gene matches: 5. CDR3 length equals 16 residues. Germline V gene lookup returns CDR1 SGHRS and CDR2 YFSETQ.

The V call is TRBV2, the J call TRBJ1-4, with a tentative D call TRBD1 (6 bases). Germline loops: CDR1 SNHLY, CDR2 FYNNEI. CDR3 length: 14 amino acids. Trimming took 7 bases from V and 6 from J, leaving 15 bases between them. CDR3 amino acids: CASTSDRSDEKLFF. CDR3 DNA sequence: TGTGCCAGCACCAGCGACAGGAGTGATGAAAAACTGTTTTTT.

The chain joins TRBV7-9 to TRBJ2-7, with 7 positions matching TRBD1. CDR1 is SEHNR, CDR2 FQNEAQ, per germline (reference sequence). The CDR3 consists of 14 residues. The J segment lost 7 bases and the V segment lost 5 bases, leaving 11 bases of the junction unmatched. The CDR3 spells CASSPRTGLGEQYF. The CDR3 DNA sequence: TGTGCCAGCAGCCCAAGGACAGGCCTGGGGGAGCAGTACTTC.

This sequence joins TRBV11-2 and TRBJ2-1, with D possibly being TRBD1 (6 bases). V was pared by 0 bases and J by 9 bases, with 15 bases between. This CDR3 is 15 amino acids long. From germline, CDR1 is SGHAT and CDR2 FQNNGV. The CDR3 sequence is CASSLEHNRDLEQFF. Written as DNA, the CDR3 is TGTGCCAGCAGCTTAGAACACAACAGGGATCTTGAGCAGTTCTTC.

This clone was recorded once. The J gene is TRBJ2-3, the V gene TRBV23-1, with 14 bases identical to TRBD2. TRBV23-1 is noted as an ORF with a role that remains uncertain. The trim removed 6 bases at V and 0 bases at J, leaving 11 bases unmatched. The CDR3 spans 19 residues. CDR3 in DNA: TGCGCCAGCAGACCCCCCGGGACTAGCGGGAGTTTTAGCACAGATACGCAGTATTTT. The encoded protein is CASRPPGTSGSFSTDTQYF.

This chain connects TRBV5-6 to TRBJ2-5, with a weak D call TRBD1 (5 bases). The germline V and J ends were trimmed by 1 base and 5 bases, with 9 bases remaining between them. The CDR3 spans 13 residues. The germline CDR1 and CDR2 sequences are SGHDT and YYEEEE. The CDR3 DNA is TGTGCCAGCAGCTTGAGGGGCCTCGAGACCCAGTACTTC. This sequence encodes CASSLRGLETQYF.

This chain connects TRBV2 to TRBJ2-2, with a tentative D call TRBD2 (6 bases). CDR3 size: 15 residues. Looked up from germline, CDR1 is SNHLY and CDR2 is FYNNEI. V was trimmed by 4 bases and J by 6 bases, leaving 15 bases between them. The CDR3 DNA reads TGTGCCAGCAGTGTCGGAGGGGTTCGTCCCGGGGAGCTGTTTTTT. It codes for CASSVGGVRPGELFF. Filled out from reference TRBV2 and TRBJ2-2, the complete variable domain reads EPEVTQTPSHQVTQMGQEVILRCVPISNHLYFYWYRQILGQKVEFLVSFYNNEISEKSEIFDDQFSVERPDGSNFTLKIRSTKLEDSAMYFCASSVGGVRPGELFFGEGSRLTVL.

J is TRBJ2-2 and V is TRBV6-5; 8 bases line up with TRBD1. CDR3 size: 15 residues. V dropped 1 base and J dropped 7; count of bases not matched to a gene: 5. CDR1 and CDR2 (germline): MNHEY, SVGAGI. The CDR3 region has the DNA TGTGCCAGCAGTTACTGGACAGGGAGTCACGGGGAGCTGTTTTTT. It is translated as CASSYWTGSHGELFF.

This clone was picked up one time. The V call is TRBV2, the J call TRBJ1-2; D is possibly TRBD1 (6 bases). CDR1 is SNHLY, CDR2 FYNNEI, per germline. The CDR3 length is 13 residues. V was shortened by 2 bases and J by 4 bases, with 8 bases between the two germline ends. CDR3 coding DNA: TGTGCCAGCAGTGAAACAGGGATCTATGGCTACACCTTC. Protein product: CASSETGIYGYTF.

This chain joins TRBV10-2 and TRBJ2-7; 7 bases fit TRBD2. This CDR3 is built from 15 residues. V dropped 4 bases and J dropped 3; count of bases not matched to a gene: 9. Germline V gives CDR1 WSHSY, CDR2 SAAADI. Here the CDR3 DNA reads TGCGCCAGCAGTGTTGCTAGCGGAGGGGTCTACGAGCAGTACTTC. It is translated as CASSVASGGVYEQYF.

V usage is TRBV18 and J usage is TRBJ1-2, with a weak D call TRBD1 (5 bases). This CDR3 has 15 residues. V dropped 5 bases and J dropped 0 bases, with 13 bases sitting between them. Germline lookup yields CDR1 KGHSH and CDR2 LQKENI. This CDR3 reads CASSAGGETNYGYTF. The CDR3 bases are TGTGCCAGCTCAGCGGGGGGAGAGACTAACTATGGCTACACCTTC.

This clone has more than one count but fewer than ten. The chain uses TRBV3-1 (or the pseudogene TRBV3-2) and TRBJ1-2; TRBD1 aligns across 7 bases. Germline V gene data show CDR1 as LGHDT and CDR2 as YNNKEL (reference sequence). J gave up 4 bases and V 1 base, and 6 bases lay outside the gene matches. There are 15 residues in the CDR3. CDR3 region: CASSQADRIGYGYTF. CDR3 DNA sequence: TGTGCCAGCAGCCAAGCGGACAGGATCGGCTATGGCTACACCTTC.

This chain uses TRBV27 with TRBJ1-5; D is ambiguous. Per germline, CDR1 MNHEY and CDR2 SMNVEV (reference sequence). The CDR3 loop spans 14 amino acids. V was clipped by 2 bases and J by 1 base, with 6 bases between them. CDR3 DNA sequence: TGTGCCAGCAGTTTACGGTCCAGCAATCAGCCCCAGCATTTT. Translation gives CASSLRSSNQPQHF.

This clone is a singleton in its sample. The chain couples TRBV29-1 to TRBJ2-7; a weak D match, TRBD2 (6 bases). Trimming removed 5 bases from V and 3 bases from J, with 11 bases in between. The V gene's germline CDR1 is SQVTM and CDR2 ANQGSEA. The CDR3 runs to 12 residues. The CDR3: CSVQKAGYEQYF. The CDR3 DNA follows: TGCAGCGTTCAGAAAGCGGGCTACGAGCAGTACTTC.